Reported below is one T cell receptor beta chain. This sample was included in a study of metastatic and nonmetastatic thyroid tumors. Across the whole study: The study looked at repertoires side by side in blood and in tumor or nodule tissue from malignant and benign thyroid patients.

TCRdb reassembled clones from the PCR reads with MiXCR. The table has 34,000 or so clones, 35% to 40% seen once; the top ten hold roughly 20%. Germline V CDR1 and CDR2: SGHNT, YYREEE (reference sequence). V was cut by 4 bases and J by 12 bases, with 14 bases left in between. There are 13 residues in the CDR3. All patients were untreated before thyroid surgery. The chain is built from TRBV5-4 and TRBJ2-6, with a possible D match to TRBD1 (6 bases). Sequences were obtained from tumor tissue. This TCR derives from a female donor with papillary thyroid cancer or a benign thyroid nodule (not recorded which). Some clones in this sample may be carry-over from other donors' samples. The CDR3 coding sequence is TGTGCCAGCAGCACCGCAGGGGTCGGCGTCCTGACTTTC. Translation: CASSTAGVGVLTF.